These 24 T cell receptor beta chains originate from one sample sequenced in a study of T-cell reconstitution after alpha-beta-depleted transplantation in children. Preparation of the TCRbeta library was carried out with unique molecular identifiers. TCRdb called the PCR reads again in MiXCR, with one record for every CDR3 protein. The sample yields roughly 100,000 distinct CDR3 sequences, roughly 8.4% seen once. The input for sequencing was PBMCs from the stem cell graft donor, taken from the stem cell graft. The receptors were sampled from a human donor who donated a stem cell graft to a child with congenital amegakaryocytic thrombocytopenia.

The chain combines TRBV15 with TRBJ2-4; 11 bases line up with TRBD2. J gave up 3 bases and V 2 bases, and 15 bases lay outside the gene matches. There are 20 residues in the CDR3. Germline V lookup: CDR1 LNHNV, CDR2 YYDKDF (reference sequence). CDR3 residues: CATSRPASGRPGKVKNIQYF. The CDR3 DNA reads as TGTGCCACCAGCAGACCTGCTAGCGGGAGGCCAGGAAAGGTCAAAAACATTCAGTACTTC.

This clonotype occurred many times. The chain joins TRBV6-5 to TRBJ2-7; D is ambiguous. The CDR3 is 14 amino acids. Germline assignment: CDR1 MNHEY and CDR2 SVGAGI. V lost 3 bases and J 1 base, leaving 10 bases between the germline ends. The CDR3 region has the DNA TGTGCCAGCAGTTATTCCGTCCTTTCCTACGAGCAGTACTTC. Residues: CASSYSVLSYEQYF.

This clonotype was recorded many times. The chain combines TRBV5-1 with TRBJ1-6; 8 bases fit TRBD1. CDR3 size: 14 residues. Germline-derived CDR1 and CDR2 are SGHRS and YFSETQ. With 4 bases clipped from V and 6 bases from J, the junction kept 3 bases outside the gene matches. The CDR3 is CASSPQGANSPLHF. The DNA for the CDR3 is TGCGCCAGCAGCCCCCAGGGGGCTAATTCACCCCTCCACTTT.

The J gene is TRBJ1-6, the V gene TRBV27; D gene ambiguous. Germline CDR1 is MNHEY and CDR2 is SMNVEV (reference sequence). Trimming shortened V by 4 bases and J by 10 bases, and 5 bases separated the two germline ends. This CDR3 is built from 11 residues. CDR3 nucleotide sequence: TGTGCCAGCAGTTCGAACTCACCCCTCCACTTT. It encodes CASSSNSPLHF.

This clonotype appeared many times. V gene TRBV5-1 combines with J gene TRBJ2-1; 8 nucleotides agree with TRBD2. Looked up from germline, CDR1 is SGHRS and CDR2 is YFSETQ. There are 13 residues in the CDR3. J was trimmed by 5 bases and V by 4 bases; bases with no gene match: 2. The CDR3 DNA sequence: TGCGCCAGCAGCATGCGGGGGGACAATGAGCAGTTCTTC. It is translated as CASSMRGDNEQFF.

The J gene is TRBJ2-7, the V gene TRBV4-1; 11 nucleotides align to TRBD2. After removal of 3 bases from V and 3 bases from J, the junction contained 7 bases not matched to a gene. Germline CDR1 is MGHRA and CDR2 is YSYEKL. This CDR3 has 16 residues. The CDR3, as DNA: TGCGCCAGCAGCCAGGAATCTAGCGGGGGGAACTACGAGCAGTACTTC. Translated, it gives CASSQESSGGNYEQYF.

Concerning this clonotype: Just one base apart from a much larger clone, this may be a read error. CDR3 amino acids: CSVSGGLRSNQPQHF. The CDR3 region has the DNA TGCAGTGTCTCAGGGGGCCTACGGAGCAATCAGCCCCAGCATTTT. The chain joins TRBV20-1 to TRBJ1-5; 8 bases agree with TRBD1. The CDR3 covers 15 residues. Germline V gene sequence: CDR1 DFQATT, CDR2 SNEGSKA (reference sequence). Trimming at V came to 7 bases and at J to 1 base, leaving 9 bases not matched to a gene.

This clonotype occurred many times. V and J are TRBV15 and TRBJ2-5; D ambiguous. The length of the CDR3 is 15 residues. V lost 0 bases and J 1 base, leaving 9 bases between the germline ends. CDR1 is LNHNV, CDR2 YYDKDF, per germline (reference sequence). In DNA, the CDR3 is TGTGCCACCAGCAGAGATAATTCGGGCCAAGAGACCCAGTACTTC. Translation: CATSRDNSGQETQYF.

This clonotype showed up many times. The chain employs TRBV18 and TRBJ1-2, with unresolved D. With 8 bases removed from V and 3 bases from J, the gap between germline ends came to 22 bases. CDR1 and CDR2 from the germline V gene are KGHSH and LQKENI. The CDR3 extends over 16 amino acids. The CDR3 reads CASRRGSGGTYYGYTF. Written as DNA, the CDR3 is TGTGCCAGCCGACGAGGGTCAGGCGGTACCTACTATGGCTACACCTTC.

This clonotype was observed at least ten times. The chain has TRBV3-1 and TRBJ2-1; 8 bases map to TRBD2. The CDR3 runs to 14 residues. Germline CDR1 and CDR2: LGHDT and YNNKEL (reference sequence). The V and J ends lost 4 bases and 6 bases, in that order; junction bases with no gene match: 5. CDR3: CASSPTGGLNEQFF. CDR3 nucleotide sequence: TGTGCCAGCAGCCCGACGGGGGGGCTCAATGAGCAGTTCTTC.

This clonotype was counted at least ten times. The V call is TRBV7-9, the J call TRBJ2-7; TRBD1 aligns across 12 bases. The CDR3 has 16 amino acids. Trimming removed 5 bases from V and 1 base from J; junction bases left unmatched: 6. The germline CDR1 and CDR2 sequences are SEHNR and FQNEAQ (reference sequence). The CDR3 bases are TGTGCCAGCAGCGCGGGACAGGGGGCCAGGTCCTACGAGCAGTACTTC. Its translation: CASSAGQGARSYEQYF.

This clonotype was recorded at least ten times. This rearrangement joins TRBV14 to TRBJ1-2, with D maybe TRBD1 (5 bases). The germline V gene encodes CDR1 SGHDN and CDR2 FVKESK. Trimming cost V 1 base and J 4 bases, with 13 bases left between them. This CDR3 has 15 amino acids. CDR3 in DNA: TGTGCCAGCAGCCAAGTGTCGGGACGGACCTATGGCTACACCTTC. It yields the protein CASSQVSGRTYGYTF. Variable domain in full (rest from reference TRBV14 and TRBJ1-2): EAGVTQFPSHSVIEKGQTVTLRCDPISGHDNLYWYRRVMGKEIKFLLHFVKESKQDESGMPNNRFLAERTGGTYSTLKVQPAELEDSGVYFCASSQVSGRTYGYTFGSGTRLTVV.

This clonotype was detected many times. This sequence joins TRBV7-9 and TRBJ2-3; D not certain. The CDR3 is 17 amino acids. The germline V gene encodes CDR1 SEHNR and CDR2 FQNEAQ (reference sequence). V lost 4 bases and J lost 0, with 17 bases in between. The CDR3 loop reads CASSSPRSPTSTDTQYF. In DNA, the CDR3 is TGTGCCAGCAGCTCCCCGAGAAGCCCCACTAGCACAGATACGCAGTATTTT. The variable domain in full, with the rest retrieved from reference TRBV7-9 and TRBJ2-3, is DTGVSQNPRHKITKRGQNVTFRCDPISEHNRLYWYRQTLGQGPEFLTYFQNEAQLEKSRLLSDRFSAERPKGSFSTLEIQRTEQGDSAMYLCASSSPRSPTSTDTQYFGPGTRLTVL.

Details on this clonotype: A read error may explain this, as a much larger clone is one base away. The CDR3 DNA is TGCGCCAGCAGCCGACTGGGTGCGGACACTGACGCTTTCTTT. Its translation: CASSRLGADTDAFF. This chain connects TRBV4-1 to TRBJ1-1, with D possibly being TRBD1 (5 bases). The CDR3 sequence is 14 residues long. Germline V gene data show CDR1 as MGHRA and CDR2 as YSYEKL.

Of note for this clonotype: A junction end diverges from the germline sequence, so it may reflect a read error. The chain combines TRBV5-1 with TRBJ2-2; 7 nucleotides align to TRBD2. This CDR3 region has 15 residues. The germline V gene has CDR1 SGHRS and CDR2 YFSETQ. The CDR3 DNA is TGCGCCAGCAGCTTGCTACCGGGAGGCACCGGGGAGCTGTTTTTC. As protein: CASSLLPGGTGELFF.

The sample holds many counts of this clonotype. The gene calls are TRBV27 and TRBJ2-3; 8 bases match TRBD2. The CDR3 is 16 residues long. Germline V gene sequence: CDR1 MNHEY, CDR2 SMNVEV (reference sequence). With V trimmed by 0 bases and J by 6 bases, 8 bases remained unmatched. CDR3 in DNA: TGTGCCAGCAGTTTATCTAGCGGGATGTTTCTCGATACGCAGTATTTT. This sequence encodes CASSLSSGMFLDTQYF.

This clonotype was counted many times. The genes are TRBV29-1 and TRBJ2-3; 7 nucleotides line up with TRBD2. CDR1 is SQVTM and CDR2 is ANQGSEA in the germline V gene. V trimming: 2 bases; J trimming: 1 base; junction bases outside the gene matches: 3. The CDR3 runs 14 residues. The CDR3 loop reads CSVEPGGGTDTQYF. CDR3 sequence (DNA): TGCAGCGTTGAACCGGGGGGAGGCACAGATACGCAGTATTTT.

This clonotype was observed many times. The chain couples TRBV6-1 to TRBJ1-5; tentative D call: TRBD1 (6 bases). Germline V gene sequence: CDR1 MNHNS, CDR2 SASEGT. This CDR3 contains 16 residues. V lost 3 bases to trimming and J lost 2 bases, with 14 bases between them. The CDR3 region is CASSDIQGAGNQPQHF. The CDR3 DNA reads as TGTGCCAGCAGTGATATACAGGGAGCTGGCAATCAGCCCCAGCATTTT.

This clonotype was seen ten or more times. V usage is TRBV4-1 and J usage is TRBJ2-1; 7 bases map to TRBD2. CDR1 is MGHRA, CDR2 YSYEKL, per germline. The CDR3 has 14 residues. Trimming removed 0 bases from V and 7 bases from J; junction bases left unmatched: 3. The CDR3 DNA sequence: TGCGCCAGCAGCCAAGAGGGAGGGAGGAATGAGCAGTTCTTC. Encoded protein: CASSQEGGRNEQFF.

This clonotype was counted at least ten times. This chain uses TRBV7-6 with TRBJ1-5; 8 bases are shared with TRBD1. In germline, CDR1 is SGHVS, CDR2 FNYEAQ. There are 14 residues in the CDR3. Germline trimming cut 1 base from V and 7 bases from J; bases unmatched to any gene: 3. The DNA of the CDR3 is TGTGCCAGCAGCTTAGAACAGGGGGGGCAGCCCCAGCATTTT. Amino acid sequence: CASSLEQGGQPQHF.

The sample holds many counts of this clonotype. The chain links TRBV7-9 to TRBJ1-6, with TRBD1 matching over 7 bases. Germline CDR1 SEHNR, CDR2 FQNEAQ (reference sequence). V was pared by 5 bases and J by 9 bases, with 10 bases of the junction left unmatched. This CDR3 spans 15 amino acids. CDR3 DNA sequence: TGTGCCAGCAGCCTCGGAACAGGGGTGGGTTCACCCCTCCACTTT. Amino acids: CASSLGTGVGSPLHF.

This clonotype is labeled as medium-sized (0.01 to 0.1%). The chain recombines TRBV20-1 with TRBJ2-3; no firm D call. Germline values: CDR1 DFQATT, CDR2 SNEGSKA (reference sequence). There are 8 residues in the CDR3. The V and J ends lost 6 bases and 14 bases respectively, with 9 bases between them. CDR3 nucleotides: TGCAGTGCCGGTCCTGCGTATTTT. It encodes CSAGPAYF.

V usage is TRBV5-1 and J usage is TRBJ2-3, with 8 bases matching TRBD1. J lost 2 bases, V lost 3 bases, and 5 bases had no gene match. The CDR3 is 15 residues long. Germline loops: CDR1 SGHRS, CDR2 YFSETQ. The CDR3 sequence: CASSSTGDDTDTQYF. The CDR3 DNA is TGCGCCAGCAGCTCGACAGGGGATGACACAGATACGCAGTATTTT.

This clonotype was seen repeatedly, ten times or more. The V and J genes are TRBV24-1 and TRBJ2-1, with 7 bases aligning to TRBD2. CDR1 is KGHDR, CDR2 SFDVKD, per germline. This CDR3 contains 15 residues. V shed 5 bases and J 6 bases; nucleotides not matched to a gene: 9. The CDR3 coding sequence is TGTGCCACCAGTGGATCCAGCGGGGACCTCAATGAGCAGTTCTTC. This codes for CATSGSSGDLNEQFF.